The 21 T cell receptor beta chains presented below share a single source sample, sequenced in a study of blood T cell repertoires in COVID-19. Data came from immunoSEQ multiplex PCR; TCRdb stores just in-frame clones and leaves some out. The sample yields some 460,000 clones, about 89% seen once. Sequenced: peripheral blood. The receptors here all came from a woman aged 30 to 39 with acute or convalescent COVID-19.

The chain employs TRBV5-1 and TRBJ2-3; 13 bases match TRBD2. The CDR3 contains 18 residues. The germline V gene has CDR1 SGHRS and CDR2 YFSETQ. The V gene end was trimmed by 3 bases and the J gene end by 2 bases; junction bases not matched to a gene: 9. The DNA of the CDR3 is TGCGCCAGCAGCTACGATGGGACTAGCGGGGTGATCACAGATACGCAGTATTTT. This translates into CASSYDGTSGVITDTQYF.

This clone was seen a handful of times. V usage is TRBV4-1 and J usage is TRBJ2-2, with 8 bases lining up with TRBD1. The junction had 10 bases not matched to a gene; V was cut back by 1 base and J by 6 bases. Germline-derived CDR1 and CDR2 are MGHRA and YSYEKL. This CDR3 contains 17 residues. The CDR3 sequence: CASSQVAGTGTAGELFF. CDR3 sequence (DNA): TGCGCCAGCAGCCAAGTGGCCGGGACAGGTACGGCCGGGGAGCTGTTTTTT.

The J gene is TRBJ2-3, the V gene TRBV19; 9 positions agree with TRBD1. Germline V gives CDR1 LNHDA, CDR2 SQIVND (reference sequence). With V trimmed by 10 bases and J by 2 bases, 10 bases remained unmatched. The length of the CDR3 is 15 residues. Here the CDR3 DNA reads TGTGCCACCAGGGGACAGGGATTTTTCACAGATACGCAGTATTTT. Encoded protein: CATRGQGFFTDTQYF.

The chain employs TRBV27 and TRBJ1-4, with D possibly being TRBD1 (5 bases). Trimming took off 5 bases at V and 0 bases at J, with 13 bases between the two ends. The CDR3 loop spans 16 amino acids. From germline, CDR1 is MNHEY and CDR2 SMNVEV (reference sequence). In nucleotides, the CDR3 is TGTGCCAGCAGTCCGTGGAAGACAGCAACTAATGAAAAACTGTTTTTT. Its translation is CASSPWKTATNEKLFF.

This clone was picked up a small number of times. V is TRBV5-5 and J is TRBJ1-5; no firm D call. This CDR3 has 12 residues. The ends were cut back, 0 bases at V and 7 bases at J, with 5 bases in the middle. Germline values: CDR1 SGHKS, CDR2 YYEKEE (reference sequence). The CDR3 DNA is TGTGCCAGCAGCTTGGGTAGCCAGCCCCAGCATTTT. Amino acid sequence: CASSLGSQPQHF.

This clone was detected ten times or more. This sequence joins TRBV4-1 and TRBJ2-2, with D possibly TRBD1 on 5 matching bases. From germline, CDR1 is MGHRA and CDR2 YSYEKL. The CDR3 has 15 residues. Trimming cost V 1 base and J 4 bases, with 10 bases left between them. The CDR3 protein is CASSQGDRATGELFF. The CDR3 DNA follows: TGCGCCAGCAGCCAAGGTGACAGAGCCACCGGGGAGCTGTTTTTT.

The chain joins TRBV29-1 to TRBJ2-5; D call uncertain. From germline, CDR1 is SQVTM and CDR2 ANQGSEA. V gave up 7 bases and J gave up 5 bases, with 20 bases separating them. CDR3 length equals 14 residues. The CDR3 DNA reads TGCAGCGCCTTGGTGAGCGTACCCCGGGAGACCCAGTACTTC. Amino acids: CSALVSVPRETQYF.

The chain joins TRBV9 to TRBJ2-3; 10 nucleotides align to TRBD2. J gave up 2 bases and V 7 bases, and 7 bases lay outside the gene matches. The CDR3 spans 15 residues. Germline V gene data show CDR1 as SGDLS and CDR2 as YYNGEE. Here the CDR3 DNA reads TGTGCCAGCGGTCTAGCGGGGGCCCCCACAGATACGCAGTATTTT. Its protein product is CASGLAGAPTDTQYF.

The rearrangement joins TRBV27 to TRBJ2-1; TRBD2 aligns across 9 bases. This CDR3 spans 16 amino acids. V gave up 4 bases and J gave up 0 bases; unmatched junction bases: 4. Looked up from germline, CDR1 is MNHEY and CDR2 is SMNVEV (reference sequence). The DNA for the CDR3 is TGTGCCAGCAGTTCCCGTAGCGGGAGCTCCTACAATGAGCAGTTCTTC. This gives the protein CASSSRSGSSYNEQFF.

This clone occurred once. The chain has TRBV28 and TRBJ1-6; D gene ambiguous. CDR1 and CDR2 from the germline V gene are MDHEN and SYDVKM. The CDR3 extends over 14 amino acids. V was trimmed by 5 bases and J by 9 bases, leaving 14 bases between them. DNA for the CDR3: TGTGCCAGCAGTCCGCCATCCTCCGGTTCACCCCTCCACTTT. Residues: CASSPPSSGSPLHF.

As to this clone: This CDR3 is also generated by other DNA sequences in the sample. The chain links TRBV29-1 to TRBJ1-1, with D perhaps TRBD1 (5 bases). In germline, CDR1 is SQVTM, CDR2 ANQGSEA. The V and J ends lost 3 bases and 8 bases respectively, with 10 bases between them. This CDR3 comprises 11 residues. The CDR3 reads CSVDRGTEAFF. In DNA, the CDR3 is TGCAGCGTTGACCGCGGGACGGAAGCTTTCTTT.

V and J are TRBV2 and TRBJ2-3, with TRBD2 matching 8 bases. V shed 6 bases and J 0 bases; nucleotides not matched to a gene: 5. Per the germline V gene, CDR1 is SNHLY and CDR2 is FYNNEI. The CDR3 is 15 amino acids. This CDR3 is CASRSTSGSTDTQYF. The CDR3 nucleotides are TGTGCCAGCAGATCCACTAGCGGTAGCACAGATACGCAGTATTTT.

The chain joins TRBV9 to TRBJ1-3, with D maybe TRBD1 (6 bases). The germline CDR1 and CDR2 sequences are SGDLS and YYNGEE. Deletions cut 0 bases from V and 4 bases from J, with 8 bases between. This CDR3 is built from 14 residues. The DNA of the CDR3 is TGTGCCAGCAGCGTAGGGACAGAAGGAAACACCATATATTTT. Protein product: CASSVGTEGNTIYF.

The chain joins TRBV10-3 to TRBJ1-3, with 9 positions matching TRBD1. The length of the CDR3 is 16 residues. In germline, CDR1 is ENHRY, CDR2 SYGVKD. J gave up 2 bases and V 6 bases, and 8 bases lay outside the gene matches. The CDR3 DNA follows: TGTGCCATCAGAGACCCGGGACAGGGAACTGGAAACACCATATATTTT. Translation: CAIRDPGQGTGNTIYF.

The chain joins TRBV2 to TRBJ1-1; possible D gene TRBD1, 6 bases. V was cut by 11 bases and J by 1 base, with 14 bases left in between. CDR3 length equals 13 residues. Germline assignment: CDR1 SNHLY and CDR2 FYNNEI. The CDR3 here is CASRRTENTEAFF. The CDR3 nucleotides are TGTGCCTCTCGGCGGACAGAGAACACTGAAGCTTTCTTT.

The rearrangement uses TRBV5-1 and TRBJ1-2; 8 positions agree with TRBD1. V lost 0 bases, J lost 8 bases, and 9 bases stayed unmatched. The germline gives CDR1 SGHRS, CDR2 YFSETQ. The CDR3 contains 15 residues. This CDR3 reads CASSLVQGADGGYTF. CDR3 DNA: TGCGCCAGCAGCTTGGTGCAGGGGGCTGATGGGGGCTACACCTTC. Supplemented by reference TRBV5-1 and TRBJ1-2, the full variable domain reads KAGVTQTPRYLIKTRGQQVTLSCSPISGHRSVSWYQQTPGQGLQFLFEYFSETQRNKGNFPGRFSGRQFSNSRSEMNVSTLELGDSALYLCASSLVQGADGGYTFGSGTRLTVV.

This chain links TRBV7-9 with TRBJ2-3; 11 bases match TRBD2. There are 16 residues in the CDR3. The germline V gene encodes CDR1 SEHNR and CDR2 FQNEAQ (reference sequence). The V gene end was trimmed by 1 base and the J gene end by 5 bases; junction bases not matched to a gene: 5. CDR3 in amino acids: CASSLVAGGPIDTQYF. The CDR3 DNA reads TGTGCCAGCAGCTTAGTAGCGGGGGGGCCGATAGATACGCAGTATTTT.

This clone was detected a few times. The same CDR3 is also encoded by other DNA sequences in this sample. The rearrangement uses TRBV20-1 and TRBJ1-2; no clear D gene. The germline V gene has CDR1 DFQATT and CDR2 SNEGSKA (reference sequence). This CDR3 comprises 11 residues. With 0 bases removed from V and 5 bases from J, the gap between germline ends came to 4 bases. The CDR3 protein is CSARDSYGYTF. DNA of the CDR3: TGCAGTGCTAGAGACTCTTATGGCTACACCTTC.

DNA for the CDR3: TGTGCCAGCAGTGAGGGGGCTTGGCCCCAGCATTTT. The encoded protein is CASSEGAWPQHF. The gene calls are TRBV2 and TRBJ1-5; tentative D call: TRBD1 (6 bases). Trimming shortened V by 3 bases and J by 9 bases, and 9 bases separated the two germline ends. The CDR3 consists of 12 residues. Germline CDR1 and CDR2: SNHLY and FYNNEI.

In DNA form, the CDR3 reads TGTGCCAGTAGTAGAGCCGGACAGTACAATGAGCAGTTCTTC. Its protein product is CASSRAGQYNEQFF. This chain uses TRBV19 with TRBJ2-1; a possible D gene is TRBD1 (6 bases). V was cut by 4 bases and J by 4 bases, with 11 bases left in between. This CDR3 is 14 amino acids long. Germline assignment: CDR1 LNHDA and CDR2 SQIVND (reference sequence).

The chain couples TRBV5-1 to TRBJ2-5; D remains unclear. V shed 0 bases and J shed 2 bases, with 14 bases lying between them. CDR1 and CDR2 (germline): SGHRS, YFSETQ. The CDR3 extends over 16 amino acids. The CDR3 is CASSLVPPQNQETQYF. The DNA of the CDR3 is TGCGCCAGCAGCTTGGTTCCCCCACAGAATCAAGAGACCCAGTACTTC.